One sample yielded the 21 T cell receptor beta chains listed below, sequenced in a study of blood T cell repertoires in COVID-19 (dated by TCRdb to the early 2020s). Library method: the immunoSEQ multiplex PCR assay. Not all clones reach the TCRdb copy of this immuneACCESS table, which keeps in-frame sequences only. Checked studies attribute under half of the gap to unresolved V genes and leave the rest unexplained. Recorded for this sample are roughly 240,000 clones; 70% to 90% of them occurred a single time. The ten largest clones add up to more than 2.5% of the sample. Sequencing was performed on peripheral blood. These receptors originate from a woman aged 25 to 39 who had recovered from COVID-19.

CDR3 nucleotides: TGTGCCAGCAGCTTTTCCGGGACACAACACCACTACGAGCAGTACTTC. This gives the protein CASSFSGTQHHYEQYF. V and J are TRBV5-6 and TRBJ2-7, with D possibly TRBD1 on 6 matching bases. V lost 2 bases to trimming and J lost 3 bases, with 18 bases between them. The germline V gene has CDR1 SGHDT and CDR2 YYEEEE. The length of the CDR3 is 16 residues.

This clone was seen more than once but under ten times. The chain has TRBV7-9 and TRBJ2-5, with TRBD2 as a possible D gene (7 bases). V was clipped by 5 bases and J by 5 bases, with 21 bases between them. Looked up from germline, CDR1 is SEHNR and CDR2 is FQNEAQ (reference sequence). The CDR3 extends over 16 amino acids. CDR3 DNA sequence: TGTGCCAGCAGCACGTCAGCCGGGGGGCTCGTTGAGACCCAGTACTTC. It codes for CASSTSAGGLVETQYF.

The V call is TRBV5-5, the J call TRBJ2-1; D is undetermined. CDR3 length: 14 amino acids. Trimming stripped 1 base from V and 6 bases from J, with 11 bases between. Germline values: CDR1 SGHKS, CDR2 YYEKEE (reference sequence). The CDR3 DNA sequence: TGTGCCAGCAGCTTGATTGCCAGTGTCAATGAGCAGTTCTTC. Amino acid sequence: CASSLIASVNEQFF.

V usage is TRBV7-9 and J usage is TRBJ2-1; D is perhaps TRBD1 (6 bases). The CDR3 covers 15 residues. Trimming shortened V by 2 bases and J by 4 bases, and 12 bases separated the two germline ends. The V gene's germline CDR1 is SEHNR and CDR2 FQNEAQ (reference sequence). The CDR3 here is CASSLRRGGYNEQFF. CDR3 nucleotide sequence: TGTGCCAGCAGCTTACGCAGGGGTGGGTACAATGAGCAGTTCTTC.

The chain links TRBV6-5 to TRBJ2-5; TRBD2 is a possible D gene (5 bases). The CDR3 loop spans 14 amino acids. Germline CDR1 reads MNHEY; CDR2 reads SVGAGI. V gave up 5 bases and J gave up 5 bases, with 15 bases separating them. CDR3: CASSLRKAGETQYF. Here the CDR3 DNA reads TGTGCCAGCAGTCTCCGTAAGGCGGGTGAGACCCAGTACTTC.

A note on this clone: The same CDR3 can be traced to other DNA sequences in this sample. The J gene is TRBJ1-2, the V gene TRBV12-3 or TRBV12-4, with a possible D match to TRBD1 (5 bases). Trimming cost V 3 bases and J 6 bases, with 8 bases left between them. This CDR3 comprises 12 residues. CDR3 nucleotides: TGTGCCAGCAGTTTGCAGGGAAATGGCTACACCTTC. Encoded protein: CASSLQGNGYTF.

The CDR3: CASSPGTDYSPIQYF. CDR3 DNA sequence: TGTGCCAGCAGCCCAGGTACTGACTATTCCCCCATTCAGTACTTC. The rearrangement joins TRBV11-1 to TRBJ2-4; D may be TRBD2 (5 bases). Trimming removed 5 bases from V and 9 bases from J, with 20 bases in between. This CDR3 is built from 15 residues. Germline V lookup: CDR1 SGHAT, CDR2 FQDESV (reference sequence).

The chain combines TRBV12-3 or TRBV12-4 with TRBJ2-7, with 7 bases identical to TRBD1. Trimming cost V 4 bases and J 3 bases; bases outside gene matches: 3. The length of the CDR3 is 13 residues. The CDR3 bases are TGTGCCAGCAGTTCCCCAGGGGGCTACGAGCAGTACTTC. It specifies CASSSPGGYEQYF.

This chain links TRBV19 with TRBJ2-2; 9 bases are a match to TRBD1. Germline lookup yields CDR1 LNHDA and CDR2 SQIVND (reference sequence). V shed 9 bases and J 1 base; nucleotides not matched to a gene: 6. The CDR3 runs to 15 residues. The CDR3 nucleotides read TGTGCCAGCGCACAGGGGGCTGTGAACACCGGGGAGCTGTTTTTT. It yields the protein CASAQGAVNTGELFF.

CDR3 sequence reads: CASHSARQGDTEAFF. The CDR3 nucleotides are TGTGCCAGCCACAGCGCCCGACAGGGAGATACTGAAGCTTTCTTT. This chain joins TRBV19 and TRBJ1-1, with 7 bases aligning to TRBD1. The CDR3 covers 15 residues. Germline values: CDR1 LNHDA, CDR2 SQIVND (reference sequence). Losses at the gene ends were 9 bases for V and 5 bases for J; bases not matched to a gene: 15. The full variable domain, completed using reference TRBV19 and TRBJ1-1, is DGGITQSPKYLFRKEGQNVTLSCEQNLNHDAMYWYRQDPGQGLRLIYYSQIVNDFQKGDIAEGYSVSREKKESFPLTVTSAQKNPTAFYLCASHSARQGDTEAFFGQGTRLTVV.

The rearrangement joins TRBV13 to TRBJ2-1; 8 nucleotides align to TRBD1. The CDR3 extends over 16 amino acids. The V gene's germline CDR1 is PRHDT and CDR2 FYEKMQ (reference sequence). J lost 3 bases, V lost 5 bases, and 9 bases had no gene match. CDR3 amino acids: CASSLRRDRYYNEQFF. CDR3 coding DNA: TGTGCCAGCAGCCTACGCCGGGACAGGTACTACAATGAGCAGTTCTTC. Complete variable domain (other parts from reference TRBV13 and TRBJ2-1): AAGVIQSPRHLIKEKRETATLKCYPIPRHDTVYWYQQGPGQDPQFLISFYEKMQSDKGSIPDRFSAQQFSDYHSELNMSSLELGDSALYFCASSLRRDRYYNEQFFGPGTRLTVL.

The gene calls are TRBV5-1 and TRBJ1-1, with D perhaps matching TRBD1 (6 bases). Between the trimmed V and J ends, which lost 2 bases and 0 bases, there was a span of 20 bases. The length of the CDR3 is 18 residues. Germline CDR1 reads SGHRS; CDR2 reads YFSETQ. As DNA, the CDR3 is TGCGCCAGCAGCTTATATCGGACGGACAGTGTCATGAACACTGAAGCTTTCTTT. Translated: CASSLYRTDSVMNTEAFF.

The chain joins TRBV4-1 to TRBJ2-1; 8 nucleotides line up with TRBD2. From germline, CDR1 is MGHRA and CDR2 YSYEKL. The trim removed 3 bases at V and 0 bases at J, leaving 7 bases unmatched. This CDR3 is built from 17 residues. The CDR3 reads CASSHVSGESSYNEQFF. The CDR3 DNA follows: TGCGCCAGCAGCCATGTTAGCGGGGAGAGCTCCTACAATGAGCAGTTCTTC.

The rearrangement links TRBV4-1 to TRBJ2-3; D is possibly TRBD2 (6 bases). This CDR3 region has 14 residues. The V gene's germline CDR1 is MGHRA and CDR2 YSYEKL. The V end lost 2 bases, the J end lost 0 bases, and 6 bases lay between the germline ends. The CDR3 DNA reads TGCGCCAGCAGCCAACGGGGGAGCACAGATACGCAGTATTTT. Residues: CASSQRGSTDTQYF.

The rearrangement joins TRBV16 to TRBJ1-4, with no clear D. The CDR3 loop spans 15 amino acids. The germline V gene encodes CDR1 KGHSY and CDR2 FQNENV. V was cut by 2 bases and J by 4 bases, with 11 bases left in between. CDR3 nucleotide sequence: TGTGCCAGCAGCCAAGGCCGGGGTTATAATGAAAAACTGTTTTTT. Amino acid sequence: CASSQGRGYNEKLFF.

V is TRBV7-6 and J is TRBJ1-1, with TRBD1 as a possible D gene (6 bases). V shed 2 bases and J shed 3 bases, with 13 bases lying between them. The CDR3 spans 15 residues. CDR1 is SGHVS and CDR2 is FNYEAQ in the germline V gene. CDR3 in amino acids: CASSLSGGLYTEAFF. The CDR3 nucleotides are TGTGCCAGCAGCTTATCGGGGGGGCTTTACACTGAAGCTTTCTTT.

This chain uses TRBV7-9 with TRBJ1-2; D call uncertain. The CDR3 has 14 residues. From germline, CDR1 is SEHNR and CDR2 FQNEAQ (reference sequence). V was clipped by 5 bases and J by 8 bases, with 18 bases between them. The CDR3 region is CASSPYRAGSGYTF. CDR3 nucleotide sequence: TGTGCCAGCAGCCCGTATAGAGCCGGTAGCGGCTACACCTTC.

This chain links TRBV4-3 with TRBJ2-1; 9 nucleotides match TRBD2. This CDR3 has 13 amino acids. Germline assignment: CDR1 LGHNA and CDR2 YSLEER. V shed 4 bases and J 12 bases; nucleotides not matched to a gene: 7. The CDR3 DNA follows: TGCGCCAGCAGCCCTCTTTCGCGGGGGGGGCAGTTCTTC. Translation: CASSPLSRGGQFF.

V usage is TRBV6-4 and J usage is TRBJ2-1; 12 nucleotides agree with TRBD2. There are 15 residues in the CDR3. The V segment lost 2 bases and the J segment 6 bases; nucleotides outside the gene matches: 2. The germline CDR1 and CDR2 sequences are MRHNA and SNTAGT. The CDR3 reads CASSDGTSGFNEQFF. The DNA of the CDR3 is TGTGCCAGCAGTGACGGGACTAGCGGGTTCAATGAGCAGTTCTTC.

This CDR3 is CASTSGGALETQYF. CDR3 sequence (DNA): TGTGCCAGCACCAGCGGGGGGGCCTTAGAGACCCAGTACTTC. The chain has TRBV28 and TRBJ2-5; 10 nucleotides align to TRBD2. CDR1 is MDHEN, CDR2 SYDVKM, per germline. The CDR3 consists of 14 residues. Trimming at V came to 7 bases and at J to 4 bases, leaving 6 bases not matched to a gene.

The chain employs TRBV25-1 and TRBJ1-2, with 11 bases matching TRBD1. After removal of 3 bases from V and 4 bases from J, the junction contained 7 bases not matched to a gene. The CDR3 is made up of 16 amino acids. Germline assignment: CDR1 MGHDK and CDR2 SYGVNS. CDR3 protein: CASSDGRTGGVYGYTF. In nucleotides, the CDR3 is TGTGCCAGCAGTGACGGGAGGACAGGGGGCGTCTATGGCTACACCTTC.